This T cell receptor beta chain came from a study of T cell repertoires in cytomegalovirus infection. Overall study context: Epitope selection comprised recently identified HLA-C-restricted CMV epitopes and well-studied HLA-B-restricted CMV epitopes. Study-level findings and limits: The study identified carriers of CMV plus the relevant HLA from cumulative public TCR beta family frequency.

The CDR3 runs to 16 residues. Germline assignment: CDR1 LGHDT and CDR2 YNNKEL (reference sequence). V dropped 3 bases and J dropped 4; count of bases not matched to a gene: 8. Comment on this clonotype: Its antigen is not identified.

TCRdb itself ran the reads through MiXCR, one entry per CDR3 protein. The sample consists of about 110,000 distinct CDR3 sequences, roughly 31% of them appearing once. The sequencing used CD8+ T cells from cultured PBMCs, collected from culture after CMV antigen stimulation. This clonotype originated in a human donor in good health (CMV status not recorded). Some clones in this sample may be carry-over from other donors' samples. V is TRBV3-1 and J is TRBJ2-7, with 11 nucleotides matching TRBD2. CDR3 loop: CASSHSELAGDYEQYF. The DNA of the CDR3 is TGTGCCAGCAGCCACTCCGAACTAGCGGGGGATTACGAGCAGTACTTC.